Here is one T cell receptor beta chain with its context. This sample stems from a study of cytomegalovirus exposure and HLA in healthy donors. Study context: Unique TCR beta sequences numbering some 120 million came from 150 million to 200 million T cells in an earlier analysis.

60 Vbeta and 13 Jbeta primers were used in PCR. Measured with immunoSEQ multiplex PCR; TCRdb has only the in-frame clones, and not every one. The table shows roughly 170,000 clones, with roughly 84% occurring only once. The CDR3 has 12 residues. The germline V gene encodes CDR1 SGHTA and CDR2 FQGNSA. Trimming shortened V by 5 bases and J by 8 bases, and 10 bases separated the two germline ends. What was sequenced was PBMCs. This receptor was identified in a male donor in good health and CMV-seronegative. The chain uses TRBV7-2 and TRBJ2-1; D unresolved. The CDR3 loop is CASSIPLYEQFF. CDR3 bases: TGTGCCAGCAGCATCCCCCTCTATGAGCAGTTCTTC.